This T cell receptor (beta chain) originates from a study of T cell changes during pregnancy in multiple sclerosis. TCRdb's table, derived via immunoSEQ multiplex PCR, lists solely in-frame clones and lacks some. The table lists about 73,000 clones, about 90% of them singletons. V was trimmed by 3 bases and J by 0 bases, leaving 11 bases between them. Germline V gene lookup returns CDR1 ENHRY and CDR2 SYGVKD. The CDR3 contains 15 residues. The source was peripheral blood, collected after pregnancy. The chain recombines TRBV10-3 with TRBJ1-1; D uncertain. This receptor was obtained from a female donor in good health, enrolled as a control in a pregnancy study. As DNA, the CDR3 is TGTGCCATCAGTGACCGTATGGGAGTGAACACTGAAGCTTTCTTT. Amino acid sequence: CAISDRMGVNTEAFF.